These 4 T cell receptor beta chains were all obtained from the same sample, sequenced in a study of blood T cell repertoires in COVID-19 (dated by TCRdb to 2018 to 2021). Library prep was done by the immunoSEQ multiplex PCR assay. As stored in TCRdb, this immuneACCESS dataset retains in-frame rearrangements with V and J assigned. A fraction of the clones does not appear; measured against another copy, unresolved V genes explain less than half of the discrepancy, and the remainder lacks a known reason. The sample contains just over 300,000 clones, roughly 87% of them found a single time. The top ten clonotypes cover 2% to 3% of the sample. The sequenced sample consisted of peripheral blood. The receptors derive from a man aged 18 to 30 with active or convalescent COVID-19.

The chain recombines TRBV24-1 with TRBJ1-5; 7 bases align to TRBD1. The CDR3 spans 18 residues. After removal of 1 base from V and 2 bases from J, the junction contained 10 bases not matched to a gene. The germline V gene encodes CDR1 KGHDR and CDR2 SFDVKD. The CDR3 spells CATSDFKGDRECNQPQHF. The CDR3 DNA follows: TGTGCCACCAGTGATTTTAAGGGAGACAGGGAGTGCAATCAGCCCCAGCATTTT.

V gene TRBV2 combines with J gene TRBJ2-7; the match to TRBD2 covers 9 bases. The V gene end was trimmed by 6 bases and the J gene end by 2 bases; junction bases not matched to a gene: 8. Germline V lookup: CDR1 SNHLY, CDR2 FYNNEI. The CDR3 has 15 amino acids. The DNA of the CDR3 is TGTGCCAGCAGAGCACAAGCGGGGGGACCCTACGAGCAGTACTTC. Its protein product is CASRAQAGGPYEQYF.

This chain joins TRBV9 and TRBJ2-7; tentatively, D is TRBD1 (5 bases). This CDR3 comprises 15 residues. V lost 0 bases and J 0 bases, leaving 10 bases between the germline ends. CDR1 and CDR2 (germline): SGDLS, YYNGEE. The CDR3 region has the DNA TGTGCCAGCAGCGTAGGGACATCTCCCTCCTACGAGCAGTACTTC. Protein product: CASSVGTSPSYEQYF.

The chain has TRBV7-9 and TRBJ1-2; D unclear. Trimming shortened V by 2 bases and J by 2 bases, and 6 bases separated the two germline ends. CDR1 SEHNR and CDR2 FQNEAQ come from the germline V gene (reference sequence). This CDR3 spans 13 amino acids. CDR3 loop: CASSLQINYGYTF. The CDR3 DNA follows: TGTGCCAGCAGCTTACAAATCAACTATGGCTACACCTTC.